Below, 29 T cell receptor beta chains from the same sample are listed, as sequenced in a study of T cells in Graves' hyperthyroidism and ophthalmopathy. The source material, RNA transcripts, was used to amplify TCR beta CDR3 regions. The HTBI primer set served for first-round RT-PCR of the TCR CDR3. TCRdb used MiXCR to reprocess the multiplex PCR reads, holding one entry per CDR3 protein. The data show under 400,000 distinct CDR3 sequences, approximately 22% seen once. Sample: blood. These TCRs come from a woman in her forties or fifties with Graves' hyperthyroidism.

This clonotype was seen repeatedly, ten times or more. CDR3 coding DNA: TGCAGTGCTAGACGGACTCCACAAATCACAGATACGCAGTATTTT. Encoded protein: CSARRTPQITDTQYF. This chain links TRBV20-1 with TRBJ2-3; D perhaps matches TRBD2 (5 bases). The CDR3 is 15 amino acids. The V end was cut by 2 bases, the J end by 2 bases, with 14 bases between. The germline CDR1 and CDR2 sequences are DFQATT and SNEGSKA (reference sequence).

Ten or more counts support this clonotype. This sequence joins TRBV28 and TRBJ2-7; tentative D call: TRBD2 (6 bases). Germline V gene lookup returns CDR1 MDHEN and CDR2 SYDVKM. V was pared by 9 bases and J by 4 bases, with 25 bases between. This CDR3 has 16 amino acids. CDR3 region: CASRSGTPTGVYEQYF. The CDR3 coding sequence is TGTGCCAGTAGGTCCGGGACTCCTACCGGGGTGTACGAGCAGTACTTC.

This clonotype has just a few counts. The chain couples TRBV27 to TRBJ2-7, with TRBD2 identical over 15 bases. Germline V CDR1 and CDR2: MNHEY, SMNVEV (reference sequence). The CDR3 is made up of 15 amino acids. V lost 5 bases and J lost 6; bases outside the gene matches: 5. CDR3 in DNA: TGTGCCAGCAGTCCAACGGGACTAGCGGGGGGCGAGCAGTACTTC. It encodes CASSPTGLAGGEQYF.

Ten or more counts support this clonotype. The genes are TRBV12-3 or TRBV12-4 and TRBJ2-3; 12 nucleotides align to TRBD2. With 5 bases clipped from V and 4 bases from J, the junction kept 4 bases outside the gene matches. The CDR3 consists of 15 residues. The CDR3 nucleotides are TGTGCCAGCAGTCCCCGACTAGCGGGAGCAGATACGCAGTATTTT. Protein sequence: CASSPRLAGADTQYF.

Remarks on this clonotype: This could be a read error, since a much larger clone is one nucleotide away. The V gene is TRBV28, the J gene TRBJ2-2; tentative D call: TRBD2 (6 bases). The CDR3 loop spans 15 amino acids. The V end lost 6 bases, the J end lost 4 bases, and 15 bases lay between the germline ends. Germline V lookup: CDR1 MDHEN, CDR2 SYDVKM. The CDR3 spells CASRISGRITGELFF. The CDR3 bases are TGTGCCAGCAGGATCTCAGGGAGGATCACCGGGGAGCTGTTTTTT.

This rearrangement joins TRBV20-1 to TRBJ2-1, with D hard to call. Germline loops: CDR1 DFQATT, CDR2 SNEGSKA (reference sequence). The CDR3 runs 12 residues. CDR3 sequence (DNA): TGCAGCCAGATCCGGTCCTACAATGAGCAGTTCTTC. It translates to CSQIRSYNEQFF.

In this sample, this clonotype turned up many times. V usage is TRBV20-1 and J usage is TRBJ2-5, with TRBD2 as a possible D gene (6 bases). Trimming removed 5 bases from V and 5 bases from J, with 15 bases in between. This CDR3 comprises 13 residues. Germline V gene data show CDR1 as DFQATT and CDR2 as SNEGSKA (reference sequence). The CDR3 reads CSASLWRAETQYF. In DNA form, the CDR3 reads TGCAGTGCTTCCTTGTGGAGGGCTGAGACCCAGTACTTC.

This clonotype was seen ten or more times. The chain recombines TRBV10-3 with TRBJ2-3, with D tentatively TRBD1 (6 bases). The ends were cut back, 3 bases at V and 5 bases at J, with 21 bases in the middle. The germline CDR1 and CDR2 sequences are ENHRY and SYGVKD. The CDR3 consists of 17 residues. The CDR3 sequence: CAISDPTTGIQGDTQYF. The CDR3 DNA follows: TGTGCCATCAGTGATCCAACAACAGGGATACAGGGAGATACGCAGTATTTT.

This clonotype was detected many times. This chain connects TRBV11-2 to TRBJ2-7, with D possibly TRBD1 on 5 matching bases. This CDR3 has 15 amino acids. V was trimmed by 1 base and J by 0 bases, leaving 10 bases between them. Germline V gives CDR1 SGHAT, CDR2 FQNNGV. CDR3 in amino acids: CASSLAGLGSYEQYF. Here the CDR3 DNA reads TGTGCCAGCAGCTTAGCAGGGTTGGGCTCCTACGAGCAGTACTTC.

The chain uses TRBV15 and TRBJ1-4; no clear D gene. The V gene lost 3 bases and the J gene lost 5 bases, with 19 bases spanning the gap. CDR3 length equals 17 residues. Germline V CDR1 and CDR2: LNHNV, YYDKDF (reference sequence). The CDR3 reads CATSRDPIYNLNEKLFF. DNA of the CDR3: TGTGCCACCAGCAGGGATCCAATTTACAATCTAAATGAAAAACTGTTTTTT.

V is TRBV11-2 and J is TRBJ2-1; the D is unclear. Trimming left V 4 bases short and J 4 bases short, with 8 bases between. The CDR3 is 13 amino acids. Germline V gene data show CDR1 as SGHAT and CDR2 as FQNNGV. The CDR3 loop is CASSSTGYNEQFF. CDR3 DNA: TGTGCCAGCAGCTCTACCGGGTACAATGAGCAGTTCTTC. The full variable domain, its missing parts supplied by reference TRBV11-2 and TRBJ2-1, is EAGVAQSPRYKIIEKRQSVAFWCNPISGHATLYWYQQILGQGPKLLIQFQNNGVVDDSQLPKDRFSAERLKGVDSTLKIQPAKLEDSAVYLCASSSTGYNEQFFGPGTRLTVL.

This clonotype was observed many times. This rearrangement joins TRBV7-3 to TRBJ2-1; D unclear. Germline V lookup: CDR1 SGHTA, CDR2 FQGTGA. The CDR3 has 11 residues. V dropped 5 bases and J dropped 5 bases, with 4 bases sitting between them. CDR3 nucleotide sequence: TGTGCCAGCAGCGTGGACAATGAGCAGTTCTTC. Translated, it gives CASSVDNEQFF.

This clonotype occurred many times. V gene TRBV30 combines with J gene TRBJ2-5; a possible D gene is TRBD1 (5 bases). Germline V gene sequence: CDR1 GTSNPN, CDR2 SVGIG (reference sequence). The CDR3 runs 11 residues. Trimming took off 4 bases at V and 5 bases at J, with 8 bases between the two ends. CDR3 region: CAWTGWETQYF. The CDR3, as DNA: TGTGCCTGGACAGGGTGGGAGACCCAGTACTTC.

Many counts were recorded for this clonotype. Mismatch with germline at one junction end may stem from a read error. The chain uses TRBV2 and TRBJ2-7; no firm D call. The V gene's germline CDR1 is SNHLY and CDR2 FYNNEI. This CDR3 contains 14 residues. The CDR3 DNA reads as TGTGCCAGCAGTGAAGAAAGGGCCAGCCAGATAACGGACTTC. This sequence encodes CASSEERASQITDF.

This clonotype showed up just a few times. The V call is TRBV28, the J call TRBJ1-1; D may be TRBD1 (6 bases). The V gene lost 3 bases and the J gene lost 1 base, with 15 bases spanning the gap. The CDR3 has 16 residues. CDR1 MDHEN and CDR2 SYDVKM come from the germline V gene. In DNA form, the CDR3 reads TGTGCCAGCAGTTTCCCTCCCAGGGGATGGAACACTGAAGCTTTCTTT. Translated, it gives CASSFPPRGWNTEAFF.

This clonotype has just a few counts. This sequence joins TRBV14 and TRBJ2-7; possible D gene TRBD2, 5 bases. The V end lost 0 bases, the J end lost 6 bases, and 15 bases lay between the germline ends. CDR3 length: 15 residues. CDR1 is SGHDN and CDR2 is FVKESK in the germline V gene. CDR3 DNA sequence: TGTGCCAGCAGCCAAGATCCGGGGAGACCAGGCGAGCAGTACTTC. Translation gives CASSQDPGRPGEQYF.

This clonotype was observed a few times. The V call is TRBV10-1, the J call TRBJ2-3, with 7 bases that match TRBD2. V lost 2 bases, J lost 3 bases, and 5 bases stayed unmatched. The CDR3 totals 15 residues. Per germline, CDR1 WNHNN and CDR2 SYGVQD (reference sequence). CDR3 protein: CASSEGRRGTDTQYF. DNA for the CDR3: TGCGCCAGCAGTGAGGGGCGGCGGGGGACAGATACGCAGTATTTT.

V and J are TRBV6-1 and TRBJ2-3, with a possible D match to TRBD2 (6 bases). V lost 7 bases, J lost 4 bases, and 15 bases lay in between. Germline lookup yields CDR1 MNHNS and CDR2 SASEGT. The CDR3 is 14 amino acids. CDR3 DNA sequence: TGTGCCAGCACCCCTAGGTGGAGGGCAGATACGCAGTATTTT. It yields the protein CASTPRWRADTQYF.

This clonotype was counted at least ten times. The CDR3 region is CATSGGYTEAFF. DNA of the CDR3: TGTGCCACCTCGGGGGGTTACACTGAAGCTTTCTTT. The V call is TRBV30, the J call TRBJ1-1, with D tentatively TRBD1 (5 bases). CDR1 is GTSNPN and CDR2 is SVGIG in the germline V gene (reference sequence). This CDR3 has 12 amino acids. V lost 8 bases, J lost 3 bases, and 13 bases lay in between.

This clonotype was detected ten times or more. The chain uses TRBV20-1 and TRBJ2-5, with TRBD2 matching over 11 bases. The ends lost 5 bases at V and 5 bases at J; junction bases unmatched: 10. CDR3 length: 15 residues. Germline CDR1 and CDR2: DFQATT and SNEGSKA (reference sequence). This CDR3 is CSAPHLAGGWETQYF. As DNA, the CDR3 is TGCAGTGCTCCTCACTTAGCGGGAGGGTGGGAGACCCAGTACTTC.

The chain couples TRBV4-1 to TRBJ1-2; the match to TRBD1 covers 7 bases. J gave up 2 bases and V 4 bases, and 16 bases lay outside the gene matches. Germline V gene sequence: CDR1 MGHRA, CDR2 YSYEKL. The CDR3 totals 18 residues. The CDR3 reads CASSRGPWGDRGNYGYTF. The CDR3 bases are TGCGCCAGCAGCCGAGGGCCATGGGGGGACAGAGGCAACTATGGCTACACCTTC.

Remarks on this clonotype: A much larger clone lies a single base off, so this may be a read error. V gene TRBV28 combines with J gene TRBJ1-5, with D unclear. V was shortened by 8 bases and J by 7 bases, with 15 bases between the two germline ends. This CDR3 is 13 amino acids long. CDR1 is MDHEN, CDR2 SYDVKM, per germline. CDR3 bases: TGTGCCAGCGGACCACTCCCGGGCCAGCCCCAGCATTTT. Protein: CASGPLPGQPQHF.

This clonotype has just a few counts. This sequence joins TRBV2 and TRBJ1-6, with a tentative D call TRBD1 (6 bases). The germline gives CDR1 SNHLY, CDR2 FYNNEI. V gave up 5 bases and J gave up 9 bases, with 11 bases separating them. This CDR3 region has 13 residues. The DNA of the CDR3 is TGTGCCAGCAGTCCGTTACAGGGTTCACCCCTCCACTTT. Protein sequence: CASSPLQGSPLHF.

The chain employs TRBV10-3 and TRBJ2-1; D possibly uses TRBD1 or TRBD2 (5 bases each). Germline lookup yields CDR1 ENHRY and CDR2 SYGVKD. Trimming took 2 bases from V and 16 from J, leaving 18 bases between them. This CDR3 has 13 residues. CDR3 protein: CAISETDSGRLFF. The CDR3 DNA reads TGTGCCATCAGTGAGACTGACTCGGGACGGCTATTCTTC.

The chain couples TRBV27 to TRBJ2-5, with D tentatively TRBD1 or TRBD2 (7 bases each). The V end was cut by 0 bases, the J end by 3 bases, with 14 bases between. Germline loops: CDR1 MNHEY, CDR2 SMNVEV (reference sequence). CDR3 length: 16 residues. CDR3 in DNA: TGTGCCAGCAGTTTATCGTTGGCAGGGGGGGAAGAGACCCAGTACTTC. Translating it yields CASSLSLAGGEETQYF.

The chain employs TRBV7-9 and TRBJ1-2; possible D gene TRBD1, 5 bases. The CDR3 is 13 residues long. V lost 5 bases, J lost 4 bases, and 11 bases lay in between. Per germline, CDR1 SEHNR and CDR2 FQNEAQ (reference sequence). The CDR3 coding sequence is TGTGCCAGCAGCCTGGAGACAGCCTATGGCTACACCTTC. Amino acids: CASSLETAYGYTF.

This clonotype has at least ten counts. The V and J genes are TRBV20-1 and TRBJ2-1; 10 bases map to TRBD2. This CDR3 has 14 residues. The V segment lost 5 bases and the J segment 9 bases; nucleotides outside the gene matches: 10. Germline V gene sequence: CDR1 DFQATT, CDR2 SNEGSKA (reference sequence). The CDR3 region is CSARALAGVSEQFF. CDR3 coding DNA: TGCAGTGCTCGAGCGCTAGCGGGGGTCAGTGAGCAGTTCTTC.

The chain joins TRBV7-2 to TRBJ2-1; 14 nucleotides match TRBD2. CDR1 and CDR2 (germline): SGHTA, FQGNSA. V dropped 5 bases and J dropped 4; count of bases not matched to a gene: 7. The CDR3 covers 17 residues. CDR3 sequence: CASSPRLAGGGYNEQFF. The DNA for the CDR3 is TGTGCCAGCAGCCCTAGACTAGCGGGAGGGGGTTACAATGAGCAGTTCTTC.

This clonotype was counted a few times. The genes are TRBV28 and TRBJ1-3; TRBD1 matches at 8 bases. V shed 4 bases and J 1 base; nucleotides not matched to a gene: 6. The germline V gene encodes CDR1 MDHEN and CDR2 SYDVKM. CDR3 length equals 16 residues. The CDR3 DNA reads TGTGCCAGCAGTTGGGGACAGGCGACATCTGGAAACACCATATATTTT. Protein sequence: CASSWGQATSGNTIYF.